Following are 3 T cell receptor beta chains from one sample sequenced in a study of CD8 T cells in ankylosing spondylitis. Study results and limitations: There was a TCR beta motif, made of several highly homologous variants, that appeared characteristic of ankylosing spondylitis blood.

These receptors are not linked to any known antigen. TCRdb re-derived calls from the 5' RACE reads in MiXCR, one entry per CDR3 protein. Found here are over 700,000 distinct CDR3 sequences, around 20% of them singletons; the top ten hold 15% to 20%. Sequenced material: blood, either unsorted or a sorted T cell fraction (not recorded which). All receptors derive from a male donor with ankylosing spondylitis.

This chain links TRBV12-3 or TRBV12-4 with TRBJ2-6; D gene ambiguous. CDR3 length: 17 amino acids. Between the trimmed V and J ends, which lost 5 bases and 2 bases, there was a span of 16 bases. The CDR3 DNA follows: TGTGCCAGCAGTCTCCACTCGATTCAGGCTGGGGCCAACGTCCTGACTTTC. Translated: CASSLHSIQAGANVLTF.

This clonotype has just a few counts. The J gene is TRBJ2-7, the V gene TRBV20-1; no reliable D call. The CDR3 spans 11 residues. Trimming took off 4 bases at V and 6 bases at J, with 10 bases between the two ends. Germline V gives CDR1 DFQATT, CDR2 SNEGSKA (reference sequence). CDR3 in amino acids: CSATATAEQYF. DNA of the CDR3: TGCAGTGCTACGGCCACAGCCGAGCAGTACTTC.

The chain has TRBV20-1 and TRBJ1-3, with D possibly matching TRBD1 (5 bases). With 1 base removed from V and 2 bases from J, the gap between germline ends came to 9 bases. Per the germline V gene, CDR1 is DFQATT and CDR2 is SNEGSKA (reference sequence). The CDR3 is made up of 14 amino acids. CDR3 nucleotides: TGCAGTGCTAGAGTGGGAGGGGCTGGAAACACCATATATTTT. This sequence encodes CSARVGGAGNTIYF.